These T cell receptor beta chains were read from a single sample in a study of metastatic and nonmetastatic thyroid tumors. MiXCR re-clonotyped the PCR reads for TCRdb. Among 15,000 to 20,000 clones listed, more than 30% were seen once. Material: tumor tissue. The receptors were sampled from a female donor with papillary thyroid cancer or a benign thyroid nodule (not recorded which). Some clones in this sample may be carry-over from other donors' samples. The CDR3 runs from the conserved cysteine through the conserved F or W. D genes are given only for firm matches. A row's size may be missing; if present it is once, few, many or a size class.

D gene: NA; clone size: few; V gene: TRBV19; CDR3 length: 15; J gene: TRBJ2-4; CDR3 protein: CASSDRLVAKNIQYF; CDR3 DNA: TGTGCCAGTAGCGACCGGCTTGTAGCCAAAAACATTCAGTACTTC
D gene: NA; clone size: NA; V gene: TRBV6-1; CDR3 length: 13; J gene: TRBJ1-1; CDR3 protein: CASSASMNTEAFF; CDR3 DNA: TGTGCCAGCAGTGCCTCCATGAACACTGAAGCTTTCTTT
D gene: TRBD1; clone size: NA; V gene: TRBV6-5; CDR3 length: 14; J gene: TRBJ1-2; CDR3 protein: CASSTSGQGYGYTF; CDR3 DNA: TGTGCCAGCAGTACCTCGGGACAGGGGTATGGCTACACCTTC
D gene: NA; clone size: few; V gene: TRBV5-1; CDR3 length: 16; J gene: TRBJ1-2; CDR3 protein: CASSLDGQRPNYGYTF; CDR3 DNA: TGCGCCAGCAGCTTGGATGGGCAAAGACCTAACTATGGCTACACCTTC
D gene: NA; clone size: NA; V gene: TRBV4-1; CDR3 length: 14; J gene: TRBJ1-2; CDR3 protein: CASSQEGEGYGYTF; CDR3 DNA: TGCGCCAGCAGCCAAGAGGGGGAGGGTTATGGCTACACCTTC
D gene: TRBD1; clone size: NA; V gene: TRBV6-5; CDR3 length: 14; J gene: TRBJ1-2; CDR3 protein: CASSYLRDRDGYTF; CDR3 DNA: TGTGCCAGCAGTTACTTAAGGGACAGAGATGGCTACACCTTC
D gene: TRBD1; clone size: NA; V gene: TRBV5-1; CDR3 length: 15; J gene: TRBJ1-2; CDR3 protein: CASSPGTGGDYGYTF; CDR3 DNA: TGCGCCAGCAGCCCGGGGACAGGGGGCGACTATGGCTACACCTTC
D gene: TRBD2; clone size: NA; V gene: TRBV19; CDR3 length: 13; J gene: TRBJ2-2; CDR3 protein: CASREGNTGELFF; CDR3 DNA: TGTGCCAGCAGGGAGGGGAACACCGGGGAGCTGTTTTTT
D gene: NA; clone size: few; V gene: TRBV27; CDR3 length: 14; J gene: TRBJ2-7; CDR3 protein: CASSSEGADHEQYF; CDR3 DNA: TGTGCCAGCAGTTCTGAGGGAGCGGACCACGAGCAGTACTTC
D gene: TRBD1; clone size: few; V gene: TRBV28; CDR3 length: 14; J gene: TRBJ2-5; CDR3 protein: CASNFAGGGETQYF; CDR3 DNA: TGTGCCAGCAACTTCGCAGGGGGCGGAGAGACCCAGTACTTC
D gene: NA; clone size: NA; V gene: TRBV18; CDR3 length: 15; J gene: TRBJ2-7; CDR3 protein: CASSPGGAMTREQYF; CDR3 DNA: TGTGCCAGCTCACCAGGGGGTGCGATGACGCGTGAGCAGTACTTC
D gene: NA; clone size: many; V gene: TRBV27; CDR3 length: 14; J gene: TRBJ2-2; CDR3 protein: CASSLGRQFGELFF; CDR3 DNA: TGTGCCAGCAGCCTAGGGAGACAGTTCGGGGAGCTGTTTTTT
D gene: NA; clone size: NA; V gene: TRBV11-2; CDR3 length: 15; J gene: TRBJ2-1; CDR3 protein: CASSPTEVANNEQFF; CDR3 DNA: TGTGCCAGCAGTCCTACGGAGGTAGCGAACAATGAGCAGTTCTTC
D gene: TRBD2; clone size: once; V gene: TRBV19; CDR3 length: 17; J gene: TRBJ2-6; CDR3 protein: CASSLRLAASGANVLTF; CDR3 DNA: TGTGCCAGTAGTCTCAGACTAGCGGCCTCTGGGGCCAACGTCCTGACTTTC